This is a list of T cell receptor beta chains from one sample in a study of T cell responses to AZD1222 COVID-19 vaccine. Libraries were prepared by immunoSEQ multiplex PCR; TCRdb keeps only in-frame clonotypes and omits some of them. Here the sample spans about 160,000 clones, 90% to 95% being singletons. The source was peripheral blood, collected on day 0 of AZD1222 vaccination. The receptors were sampled from an adult in good health. Each CDR3 is given with its conserved first and last residue. D genes are given only for firm matches. Not all rows give a size; the values are once, few, many and, for expanded clones, a class.

size,V,D,J,DNA,CDR3
.,TRBV28,TRBD2,TRBJ2-1,TGTGCCAGCAGTTTAAGATCCCGCCATGGACTAGCGTCAAATTCGGAGTTCTTC,CASSLRSRHGLASNSEFF
.,TRBV4-3,.,TRBJ1-1,TGCGCCAGCAGCCAATTGCGGGGGCGCGAAACTGAAGCTTTCTTT,CASSQLRGRETEAFF
.,TRBV7-2,.,TRBJ1-1,TGTGCCAGCAGCTTAGGGGTAAGGGGCGAAGCTTTCTTT,CASSLGVRGEAFF
.,TRBV4-3,.,TRBJ1-1,TGCGCCAGCAGCCCCCTGGGGACGGTGAACACTGAAGCTTTCTTT,CASSPLGTVNTEAFF
few,TRBV5-5,TRBD1,TRBJ1-4,TGTGCCAGCAGCCAGACAGGGCATAATGAAAAACTGTTTTTT,CASSQTGHNEKLFF
.,TRBV9,.,TRBJ1-3,TGTGCCAGCAGCGCCCCGGGGACGGCCTCTGGAAACACCATATATTTT,CASSAPGTASGNTIYF
.,TRBV6-5,.,TRBJ1-6,TGTGCCAGCAGTTACGGGCCCCCCTCACCCCTCCACTTT,CASSYGPPSPLHF
.,TRBV19,.,TRBJ1-1,TGTGCCAGTAGTAGGTCGGGACACGTGAACACTGAAGCTTTCTTT,CASSRSGHVNTEAFF
few,TRBV28,.,TRBJ1-1,TGTGCCAGCAGCCTCCGGGTGGACCTCACTGAAGCTTTCTTT,CASSLRVDLTEAFF
.,TRBV5-1,TRBD2,TRBJ2-4,TGCGCCAGCAGCTTGGATCTACTAGCGGGAGATGGCAAAAACATTCAGTACTTC,CASSLDLLAGDGKNIQYF
.,TRBV6-5,TRBD1,TRBJ1-1,TGTGCCAGCAGAAAAGCGAGACAGGGGAGGGCTGAAGCTTTCTTT,CASRKARQGRAEAFF
few,TRBV9,TRBD1,TRBJ1-1,TGTGCCAGCAGCGTAGTAGGGACAGGCGACACTGAAGCTTTCTTT,CASSVVGTGDTEAFF
.,TRBV4-3,TRBD2,TRBJ2-2,TGCGCCAGCAGCCAAGGTTTTAGCGGGGGGTCAACCGGGGAGCTGTTTTTT,CASSQGFSGGSTGELFF
.,TRBV5-4,TRBD1,TRBJ1-3,TGTGCCAGCAGCGTACAGGGGTCGGGAAACACCATATATTTT,CASSVQGSGNTIYF
.,TRBV2,.,TRBJ2-3,TGTGCCAGCAGCCCTAGGTTGGATACGCAGTATTTT,CASSPRLDTQYF
.,TRBV2,TRBD1,TRBJ1-5,TGTGCCAGCAGTCGGGGACAGAATCAGCCCCAGCATTTT,CASSRGQNQPQHF
.,TRBV5-8,TRBD1,TRBJ1-1,TGTGCCAGCAGTTATTCCGGGACAGGGGACACTGAAGCTTTCTTT,CASSYSGTGDTEAFF
.,TRBV9,.,TRBJ2-7,TGTGCCAGCAGCCCGCAGACAGGTTCCTACGAGCAGTACTTC,CASSPQTGSYEQYF
few,TRBV6-2/TRBV6-3,TRBD2,TRBJ2-1,TGTGCCAGCAGTTACCAACGTGTATGGGCGGGGGGGCCAGTACCCAATGAGCAGTTCTTC,CASSYQRVWAGGPVPNEQFF
.,TRBV7-2,TRBD1,TRBJ2-7,TGTGCCAGCAGCTTGACAGGGTCAATACCCTACGAGCAGTACTTC,CASSLTGSIPYEQYF
.,TRBV19,.,TRBJ2-7,TGTGCCAGTAGTCGTCAAAACTCCTACGAGCAGTACTTC,CASSRQNSYEQYF
.,TRBV14,.,TRBJ1-1,TGTGCCAGCAGCCCGTACACAGGATATAACACTGAAGCTTTCTTT,CASSPYTGYNTEAFF
.,TRBV7-2,.,TRBJ2-7,TGTGCCAGCAGCCCAAGGGTCGGGGCGCGGGACTACGAGCAGTACTTC,CASSPRVGARDYEQYF
once,TRBV30,.,TRBJ2-1,TGTGCCTGGAGTTTTAGCGGCAATGAGCAGTTCTTC,CAWSFSGNEQFF
.,TRBV28,.,TRBJ1-2,TGTGCCAGCAGCACGGGCTCGTTTGGCTACACCTTC,CASSTGSFGYTF
.,TRBV7-3,.,TRBJ2-7,TGTGCCAGCAGCTTAATCCACAACCCCTACGAGCAGTACTTC,CASSLIHNPYEQYF
.,TRBV10-2,.,TRBJ2-1,TGCGCCAGCAGTTACACAGGGAACTACAATGAGCAGTTCTTC,CASSYTGNYNEQFF
once,TRBV19,.,TRBJ1-5,TGTGCCAGTGACACAGGCGGTGTCGACAATCAGCCCCAGCATTTT,CASDTGGVDNQPQHF
.,TRBV19,TRBD1,TRBJ1-1,TGTGCCAGTAGTATGAGGGGGCTGAAAGTGGCTTTCTTT,CASSMRGLKVAFF